Here is one TCR beta chain with its context. The data derive from a study of blood T cell repertoires in COVID-19. Study-wide background: The United States, Italy and Spain supplied acute and convalescent COVID-19 samples. T cells, B-cell-depleted T cells, or PBMCs provided the cDNA or gDNA that served as material.

The Seattle patients, enrolled during active infection, were followed longitudinally. Germline CDR1 and CDR2: SNHLY and FYNNEI. Between the trimmed V and J ends, which lost 4 bases and 5 bases, there was a span of 11 bases. This CDR3 comprises 13 residues. Original processing methods: Amplification with reference gene primers provided the estimates of nucleated cell counts. Libraries were prepared by immunoSEQ multiplex PCR; TCRdb keeps only in-frame clonotypes and omits some of them. For V, J and clone size, that table is used; D and trimming come from the DNA. The sample has about 370,000 clones, approximately 89% seen once.

Sequenced material: peripheral blood. The source of this sequence is a woman in her twenties or thirties with COVID-19, enrolled during active disease. The V call is TRBV2, the J call TRBJ1-2; no firm D call. The CDR3 DNA follows: TGTGCCAGCAGTGGGGAGGGTCTGTATGGCTACACCTTC. Its protein product is CASSGEGLYGYTF.